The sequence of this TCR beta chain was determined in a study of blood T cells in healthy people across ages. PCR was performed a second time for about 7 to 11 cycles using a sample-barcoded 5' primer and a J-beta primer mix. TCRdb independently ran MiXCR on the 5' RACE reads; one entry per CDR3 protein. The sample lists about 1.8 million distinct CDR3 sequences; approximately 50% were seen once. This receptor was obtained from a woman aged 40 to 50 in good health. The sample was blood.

DNA for the CDR3: TGTGCCAGCAGTGCCCGACAGCGGAAAGAGACCCAGTACTTC. It codes for CASSARQRKETQYF. The rearrangement links TRBV27 to TRBJ2-5, with D possibly being TRBD1 or TRBD2 (5 bases each). This CDR3 has 14 residues. Trimming pared 5 bases from V and 3 bases from J, leaving 13 bases between. In germline, CDR1 is MNHEY, CDR2 SMNVEV (reference sequence).